This TCR beta chain was sequenced in a study of cytomegalovirus exposure and HLA in healthy donors. General study results and limits: Analysis was carried out at a later point, and it linked a missense DCLRE1C variant to TCR beta V- and J-gene trimming.

This clone was counted only a few times. Its cognate antigen is unknown. CDR3 length: 14 residues. With V trimmed by 3 bases and J by 12 bases, 6 bases remained unmatched. The germline V gene encodes CDR1 SGHRS and CDR2 YFSETQ. With 60 Vbeta and 13 Jbeta primers, the PCR was carried out. The repertoire was sequenced with immunoSEQ multiplex PCR; TCRdb's copy has only in-frame clones and lacks some. The sample lists about 31,000 clones, roughly 44% occurring once. Sequencing was done on a sample of PBMCs. This TCR was recovered from a woman between 45 and 60 years old in good health and CMV-seronegative. The chain recombines TRBV5-1 with TRBJ2-1; 13 nucleotides line up with TRBD2. The CDR3 sequence is CASSYQTSGGSQFF. The CDR3 DNA reads as TGCGCCAGCAGCTATCAGACTAGCGGGGGGTCGCAGTTCTTC.